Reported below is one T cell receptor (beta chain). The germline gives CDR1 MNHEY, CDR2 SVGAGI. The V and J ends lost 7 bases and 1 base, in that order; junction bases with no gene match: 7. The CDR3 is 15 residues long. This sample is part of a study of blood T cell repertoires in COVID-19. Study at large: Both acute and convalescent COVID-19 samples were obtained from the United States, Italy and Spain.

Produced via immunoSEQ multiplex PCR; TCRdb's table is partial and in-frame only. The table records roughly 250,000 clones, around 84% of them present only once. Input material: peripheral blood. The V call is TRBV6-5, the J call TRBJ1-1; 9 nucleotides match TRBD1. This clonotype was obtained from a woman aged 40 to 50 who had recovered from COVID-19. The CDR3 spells CASNSGGQGNTEAFF. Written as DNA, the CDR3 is TGTGCCAGCAACTCCGGGGGACAGGGGAACACTGAAGCTTTCTTT.